This TCR beta chain was documented in a study of T-cell reconstitution after alpha-beta-depleted transplantation in children. The TCRbeta library incorporated unique molecular identifiers. TCRdb reprocessed the PCR reads with MiXCR, giving one entry per CDR3 protein. The sample shows some 640,000 distinct CDR3 sequences, approximately 17% of them seen only once. The CDR3 has 15 amino acids. The J segment lost 1 base and the V segment lost 6 bases, leaving 8 bases of the junction unmatched. Germline-derived CDR1 and CDR2 are MNHEY and SVGEGT. This clonotype was picked up a small number of times. The chain links TRBV6-2 or TRBV6-3 to TRBJ2-7; the match to TRBD1 covers 8 bases. Here the sequenced sample was PBMCs from the stem cell graft donor, taken from the stem cell graft. This sequence was found in a human donor who donated a stem cell graft to a child with acute myeloid leukemia. CDR3 DNA: TGTGCCAGCAGCGAAACCGGGACAGGTTCCTACGAGCAGTACTTC. Amino acid sequence: CASSETGTGSYEQYF.